This TCR beta chain derives from a study of cytomegalovirus exposure and HLA in healthy donors. Study conclusions and caveats: As a later analysis showed, several of the most significant clusters appeared to be linked to common viral pathogens. In an earlier analysis, about 87% or about 30%: the productive usage of most TCR beta V segments. A missense DCLRE1C variant was associated with V- and J-gene trimming of TCR beta chains in a later analysis, and an independent cohort replicated the association.

As for this clone: The antigen is unknown.

Amplification used 60 Vbeta primers and 13 Jbeta primers. Here immunoSEQ multiplex PCR was the method, and the copy in TCRdb shows in-frame clones only, minus some. Of roughly 120,000 clones listed, about 64% are singletons. This TCR was recovered from a man aged 18 to 30 in good health and CMV-seropositive. The sequenced sample consisted of PBMCs.

The CDR3 region has the DNA TGTGCCAGCAGTATAAGCGCAACTAATGAAAAACTGTTTTTT. As protein: CASSISATNEKLFF. The chain employs TRBV6-1 and TRBJ1-4; D is undetermined. The CDR3 contains 14 residues. Trimming took off 5 bases at V and 0 bases at J, with 7 bases between the two ends. Looked up from germline, CDR1 is MNHNS and CDR2 is SASEGT.